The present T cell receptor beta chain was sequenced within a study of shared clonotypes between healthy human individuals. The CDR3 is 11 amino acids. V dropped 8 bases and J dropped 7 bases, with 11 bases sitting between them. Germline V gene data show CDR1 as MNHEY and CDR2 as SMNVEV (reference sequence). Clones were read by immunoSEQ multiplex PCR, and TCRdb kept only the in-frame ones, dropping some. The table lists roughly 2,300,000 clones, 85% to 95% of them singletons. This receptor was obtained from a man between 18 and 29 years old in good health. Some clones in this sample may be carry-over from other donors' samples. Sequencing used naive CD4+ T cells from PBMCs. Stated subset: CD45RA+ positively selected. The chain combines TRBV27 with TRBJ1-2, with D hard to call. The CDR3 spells CASGARGGYTF. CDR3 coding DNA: TGTGCCAGCGGCGCGCGTGGTGGCTACACCTTC.